Below are 28 T cell receptor beta chains sequenced from a single sample in a study of T-cell reconstitution after alpha-beta-depleted transplantation in children. Researchers prepared the TCRbeta library using unique molecular identifiers, the study reports. TCRdb redid the calling of the PCR reads with MiXCR, one entry per CDR3 protein. The top ten hold under 8% of the sample, which has 200,000 to 300,000 distinct CDR3 sequences, roughly 7.7% seen once. Here the sequenced sample was PBMCs, mostly from graft donor cells, taken 180 days after TCRalphabeta/CD19-depleted stem cell transplant. These TCRs come from a male patient aged 10 to 17 who had a stem cell transplant for acute lymphoblastic leukemia, so the T cells may come from the graft donor.

This clonotype appeared many times. V usage is TRBV25-1 and J usage is TRBJ1-2; weak D call: TRBD1 (6 bases). There are 16 residues in the CDR3. Trimming removed 1 base from V and 3 bases from J, with 15 bases in between. Germline values: CDR1 MGHDK, CDR2 SYGVNS. The chain's CDR3 is CASSESAGAVYYGYTF. The CDR3 DNA reads TGTGCCAGCAGTGAATCGGCAGGGGCAGTCTACTATGGCTACACCTTC.

This clonotype has a count of ten or more. One end of the junction does not line up with germline, which may come from a read error. V usage is TRBV7-6 and J usage is TRBJ2-1, with D unresolved. CDR1 and CDR2 from the germline V gene are SGHVS and FNYEAQ. This CDR3 comprises 14 residues. CDR3: CASSLAPSNNEQFF. The CDR3 DNA follows: TGTGCCAGCAGCTTAGCCCCCTCCAACAATGAGCAGTTCTTC.

This clonotype came up many times. This chain connects TRBV20-1 to TRBJ2-2; D ambiguous. The CDR3 runs to 13 residues. V lost 6 bases and J 3 bases, leaving 11 bases between the germline ends. Per germline, CDR1 DFQATT and CDR2 SNEGSKA (reference sequence). CDR3 region: CSAHSSYTGELFF. Written as DNA, the CDR3 is TGCAGTGCACATTCTAGTTACACCGGGGAGCTGTTTTTT.

This clonotype was recorded at least ten times. The chain carries TRBV19 and TRBJ2-7, with 8 bases identical to TRBD1. The V gene's germline CDR1 is LNHDA and CDR2 SQIVND (reference sequence). V lost 5 bases and J lost 6; bases outside the gene matches: 6. CDR3 length equals 13 residues. The chain's CDR3 is CASSQAGGSEQYF. In DNA, the CDR3 is TGTGCCAGTAGTCAGGCAGGGGGCAGCGAGCAGTACTTC.

Many counts were recorded for this clonotype. The J gene is TRBJ2-3, the V gene TRBV4-1; TRBD2 matches 12 bases. Per germline, CDR1 MGHRA and CDR2 YSYEKL. This CDR3 is 15 amino acids long. Unmatched junction bases numbered 1, after V lost 1 base and J lost 5 bases. CDR3 nucleotide sequence: TGCGCCAGCAGCCAAGGACTAGCGGGAGAAGATACGCAGTATTTT. Translation gives CASSQGLAGEDTQYF.

This clonotype occurred a few times. The CDR3 sequence: CASSVVPGGVAEAFF. The CDR3 DNA is TGTGCCAGCAGCGTAGTTCCAGGGGGCGTCGCTGAAGCTTTCTTT. V and J are TRBV9 and TRBJ1-1; 8 bases fit TRBD1. Germline CDR1 reads SGDLS; CDR2 reads YYNGEE. The J segment lost 6 bases and the V segment lost 0 bases, leaving 7 bases of the junction unmatched. The CDR3 sequence is 15 residues long.

In this sample, this clonotype turned up many times. The rearrangement uses TRBV5-4 and TRBJ2-7; 11 bases match TRBD2. Germline V gives CDR1 SGHNT, CDR2 YYREEE (reference sequence). V dropped 4 bases and J dropped 3; count of bases not matched to a gene: 12. CDR3 length: 17 residues. This chain's CDR3 is CASSKASGGTTLYEQYF. CDR3 sequence (DNA): TGTGCCAGCAGCAAGGCTAGCGGGGGGACTACACTCTACGAGCAGTACTTC.

This clonotype was observed at least ten times. The gene calls are TRBV18 and TRBJ2-7, with 10 bases fitting TRBD1. With 1 base clipped from V and 7 bases from J, the junction kept 10 bases outside the gene matches. CDR1 is KGHSH and CDR2 is LQKENI in the germline V gene. This CDR3 contains 16 residues. Written as DNA, the CDR3 is TGTGCCAGCTCACCACTCGAGTGGGGACAGGGGACGGAGCAGTACTTC. It specifies CASSPLEWGQGTEQYF.

This clonotype was recorded many times. The rearrangement links TRBV27 to TRBJ1-1; D is uncertain. The length of the CDR3 is 13 residues. The V end was cut by 3 bases, the J end by 6 bases, with 11 bases between. Looked up from germline, CDR1 is MNHEY and CDR2 is SMNVEV (reference sequence). In DNA form, the CDR3 reads TGTGCCAGCAGTTTGAGTACCCAGGCTGAAGCTTTCTTT. It specifies CASSLSTQAEAFF.

In this sample, this clonotype turned up many times. V usage is TRBV5-1 and J usage is TRBJ1-2; D is ambiguous. The CDR3 runs to 13 residues. CDR1 is SGHRS and CDR2 is YFSETQ in the germline V gene. V lost 5 bases to trimming and J lost 7 bases, with 15 bases between them. The CDR3 sequence is CASSRLLRTGYTF. CDR3 sequence (DNA): TGCGCCAGCAGTCGACTACTACGGACTGGCTACACCTTC.

This clonotype appeared many times. The chain is built from TRBV28 and TRBJ2-3, with D possibly TRBD1 on 6 matching bases. Germline CDR1 and CDR2: MDHEN and SYDVKM. The CDR3 runs 14 residues. The V and J ends lost 4 bases and 6 bases respectively, with 14 bases between them. The CDR3 here is CASSSPNRVDTQYF. The CDR3 DNA reads TGTGCCAGCAGTTCCCCAAACAGGGTCGATACGCAGTATTTT.

This clonotype occurred many times. This chain joins TRBV12-3 or TRBV12-4 and TRBJ1-2; D gene uncertain. Deletions cut 1 base from V and 8 bases from J, with 11 bases between. The CDR3 consists of 13 residues. CDR3 loop: CASSLEEVEGYTF. CDR3 bases: TGTGCCAGCAGTTTAGAAGAGGTAGAGGGCTACACCTTC.

The chain uses TRBV7-3 and TRBJ1-1, with no clear D. This CDR3 has 13 amino acids. Deletions cut 3 bases from V and 1 base from J, with 6 bases between. Germline CDR1 reads SGHTA; CDR2 reads FQGTGA. As DNA, the CDR3 is TGTGCCAGCAGCTTTCACAGGAACACTGAAGCTTTCTTT. Residues: CASSFHRNTEAFF.

Comment on this clonotype: This may stem from a read error, because a much larger clone lies one nucleotide away. The chain carries TRBV2 and TRBJ2-5; D not certain. The length of the CDR3 is 11 residues. Trimming removed 5 bases from V and 6 bases from J, with 7 bases in between. The germline V gene has CDR1 SNHLY and CDR2 FYNNEI. This CDR3 reads CASSWVQTQYF. CDR3 DNA sequence: TGTGCCAGCAGTTGGGTACAGACCCAGTACTTC.

The chain carries TRBV3-1 and TRBJ1-5; no clear D gene. The germline CDR1 and CDR2 sequences are LGHDT and YNNKEL (reference sequence). CDR3 length: 16 amino acids. Trimming left V 3 bases short and J 4 bases short, with 16 bases between. This CDR3 is CASSQAGGKKNQPQHF. The CDR3 nucleotides read TGTGCCAGCAGCCAGGCCGGAGGTAAGAAGAATCAGCCCCAGCATTTT.

This clonotype was recorded many times. J is TRBJ1-1 and V is TRBV6-5; TRBD1 agrees at 9 bases. Unmatched junction bases numbered 6, after V lost 0 bases and J lost 7 bases. Per the germline V gene, CDR1 is MNHEY and CDR2 is SVGAGI. The CDR3 has 15 residues. CDR3 in amino acids: CASSYSMGQGIEAFF. For the CDR3, the DNA is TGTGCCAGCAGTTACTCGATGGGACAGGGAATTGAAGCTTTCTTT.

This clonotype was observed at least ten times. This rearrangement joins TRBV24-1 to TRBJ2-5; D could derive from TRBD1 or TRBD2 (5 bases each). The germline CDR1 and CDR2 sequences are KGHDR and SFDVKD. The CDR3 contains 16 residues. V was shortened by 2 bases and J by 2 bases, with 14 bases between the two germline ends. The CDR3 protein is CATSDSSRDLQETQYF. The CDR3 bases are TGTGCCACCAGTGATTCCTCCCGGGACCTACAAGAGACCCAGTACTTC.

Only a few counts were recorded for this clonotype. The rearrangement joins TRBV11-1 to TRBJ2-7; 11 bases match TRBD2. V shed 5 bases, J shed 6 bases, and the junction held 12 bases outside the gene matches. The CDR3 is 16 amino acids. Germline CDR1 is SGHAT and CDR2 is FQDESV (reference sequence). The CDR3 coding sequence is TGTGCCAGCAGCCCGGGACTAGCGGACTCCTTGAGCGAGCAGTACTTC. Translated: CASSPGLADSLSEQYF.

This clonotype was found a few times. The chain recombines TRBV23-1 with TRBJ1-5, with 12 positions matching TRBD1. TRBV23-1 is noted as an ORF with a role that remains uncertain. The CDR3 sequence is 17 residues long. Trimming cost V 6 bases and J 4 bases; bases outside gene matches: 10. The DNA of the CDR3 is TGCGCCAGCAGGCGGGACAGGGGGCGATTTCGGAATCAGCCCCAGCATTTT. It encodes CASRRDRGRFRNQPQHF.

This chain connects TRBV9 to TRBJ2-3; TRBD1 aligns across 8 bases. This CDR3 region has 15 residues. Germline CDR1 reads SGDLS; CDR2 reads YYNGEE. V lost 10 bases, J lost 3 bases, and 13 bases stayed unmatched. The CDR3 is CACCQARGPTDTQYF. CDR3 in DNA: TGTGCCTGCTGCCAAGCCAGGGGGCCTACAGATACGCAGTATTTT.

Ten or more counts support this clonotype. This chain connects TRBV12-3 or TRBV12-4 to TRBJ2-5; D is unresolved. This CDR3 spans 11 amino acids. V lost 5 bases, J lost 2 bases, and 3 bases lay in between. CDR3 bases: TGTGCCAGCAGTAAACAAGAGACCCAGTACTTC. The encoded protein is CASSKQETQYF.

This clonotype was recorded at least ten times. The chain is built from TRBV21-1 and TRBJ2-7; the table calls TRBD2, which could not be checked here. TRBV21-1 is a known pseudogene. The CDR3 loop spans 18 amino acids. Here the CDR3 reads CASSKGPNLEGGHYEQYF. The CDR3 region has the DNA TGTGCCAGCAGCAAAGGCCCCAACTTAGAGGGAGGGCACTACGAGCAGTACTTC.

This clonotype was picked up a small number of times. The chain is built from TRBV11-2 and TRBJ2-1, with 8 bases lining up with TRBD1. Germline trimming cut 6 bases from V and 4 bases from J; bases unmatched to any gene: 8. This CDR3 has 15 amino acids. Germline lookup yields CDR1 SGHAT and CDR2 FQNNGV. CDR3 region: CASSRQGRGYNEQFF. The CDR3 DNA sequence: TGTGCCAGCAGTCGACAGGGGAGAGGATACAATGAGCAGTTCTTC.

Ten or more counts support this clonotype. The gene calls are TRBV6-5 and TRBJ1-1; 8 bases line up with TRBD1. Looked up from germline, CDR1 is MNHEY and CDR2 is SVGAGI. The CDR3 spans 12 residues. The V and J ends lost 4 bases and 9 bases, in that order; junction bases with no gene match: 4. The CDR3 loop is CASSSDREKAFF. CDR3 DNA sequence: TGTGCCAGCAGTTCGGACAGGGAGAAAGCTTTCTTT.

This clonotype was seen once. Since a much larger clone is just one base distant, this may be a read error. This rearrangement joins TRBV27 to TRBJ2-2; D possibly uses TRBD1 or TRBD2 (6 bases each). The CDR3 spans 17 residues. Per the germline V gene, CDR1 is MNHEY and CDR2 is SMNVEV (reference sequence). As DNA, the CDR3 is TGTGCCAGCAGTTTTAGCCCCCCGGGGGCGAAAACCGGGGAGCTGTTTTTT. As protein: CASSFSPPGAKTGELFF.

This clonotype was found many times. The J gene is TRBJ2-2, the V gene TRBV5-1; D unresolved. This CDR3 region has 16 residues. Germline V gives CDR1 SGHRS, CDR2 YFSETQ. Trimming pared 0 bases from V and 3 bases from J, leaving 12 bases between. The CDR3 DNA follows: TGCGCCAGCAGCTTGGGACTCTTAAGTCACACCGGGGAGCTGTTTTTT. Its translation: CASSLGLLSHTGELFF.

This clonotype was counted many times. V gene TRBV29-1 combines with J gene TRBJ2-7, with D perhaps TRBD1 (6 bases). Germline V CDR1 and CDR2: SQVTM, ANQGSEA. The V gene lost 3 bases and the J gene lost 4 bases, with 22 bases spanning the gap. This CDR3 has 16 amino acids. The CDR3 coding sequence is TGCAGCGTTGAGCTAAAAGCCGCGTCAGGGGTTTACGAGCAGTACTTC. Translated, it gives CSVELKAASGVYEQYF.

This clonotype showed up many times. The rearrangement joins TRBV6-2 or TRBV6-3 to TRBJ1-6, with TRBD1 as a possible D gene (5 bases). Trimming removed 6 bases at V and 10 bases at J, with 16 bases between. Germline V gene lookup returns CDR1 MNHEY and CDR2 SVGEGT. The CDR3 spans 14 residues. CDR3 nucleotide sequence: TGTGCCAGCAGCCGGACTATCTGGGGCTCACCCCTCCACTTT. Translating gives CASSRTIWGSPLHF.